This T cell receptor (beta chain) was found in a study of spatial heterogeneity in lung cancer. Background on the study: The study sequenced follow-up PBMC samples when they were available, at a median of approximately 2 years after resection.

Time point specified: blood at routine non-recurrence follow-up after resection. This clonotype occurred many times. Germline CDR1 and CDR2: SQVTM and ANQGSEA. CDR3 length: 16 residues. With 6 bases removed from V and 3 bases from J, the gap between germline ends came to 22 bases. TCRdb passed the 5' RACE reads through MiXCR, listing each CDR3 protein once. The sample holds tens of thousands of distinct CDR3 sequences, about 9.4% seen once. Sequences were derived from PBMCs, sampled at follow-up. This TCR derives from a female donor with early-stage non-small cell lung cancer. This chain connects TRBV29-1 to TRBJ2-3; D possibly corresponds to TRBD1 (7 bases). Here the CDR3 reads CSVPRTARGRTDTQYF. Written as DNA, the CDR3 is TGCAGCGTCCCTCGGACAGCCAGGGGGAGGACAGATACGCAGTATTTT.